The 2 T cell receptor beta chains reported below all come from one sample, sequenced in a study of CD8 T cells in ankylosing spondylitis. Using its own MiXCR run on the 5' RACE reads, TCRdb lists one record per CDR3 protein. This sample has roughly 150,000 distinct CDR3 sequences, with about a third found just once. Sample: synovial fluid, either unsorted or a sorted T cell fraction (not recorded which). These receptors were taken from a male donor with ankylosing spondylitis.

The chain carries TRBV11-2 and TRBJ2-3; possibly TRBD2 for D (6 bases). The germline gives CDR1 SGHAT, CDR2 FQNNGV. V lost 4 bases, J lost 1 base, and 15 bases lay in between. This CDR3 has 16 amino acids. CDR3 protein: CASSSPGVGGTDTQYF. The CDR3 region has the DNA TGTGCCAGCAGCTCCCCGGGAGTAGGGGGCACAGATACGCAGTATTTT.

This clonotype has at least ten counts. The chain carries TRBV7-6 and TRBJ2-2; tentative D call: TRBD1 (6 bases). The CDR3 has 15 residues. Trimming took 1 base from V and 6 from J, leaving 12 bases between them. Germline CDR1 reads SGHVS; CDR2 reads FNYEAQ. The CDR3 region is CASSLVTGNAGELFF. CDR3 nucleotide sequence: TGTGCCAGCAGCTTAGTTACAGGGAATGCCGGGGAGCTGTTTTTT.